This T cell receptor (beta chain) is drawn from a study of Graves' ophthalmopathy and Graves' hyperthyroidism. Amplified material comprised TCR beta CDR3 regions derived from RNA transcripts. Scientists carried out first-round RT-PCR using HTBI primers and then a second-round multiplex PCR. TCRdb analysed the multiplex PCR reads with MiXCR anew, one entry per CDR3 protein. The sample includes 400,000 to 450,000 distinct CDR3 sequences, roughly 21% seen only once; the top ten take roughly 3.2%. In this cohort's terms, stable hyperthyroidism meant no ophthalmopathy by 18 months of follow-up. Hyperthyroidism in these 18- to 65-year-old patients was newly diagnosed, lasting under 2 months. Diagnoses were established from clinical symptoms, serum thyroxine, TRAb, thyroid ultrasound and orbital computed tomography. The PBMCs were taken from approximately 11 ml of fresh peripheral blood. In this sample, this clonotype turned up many times.

The sequencing input was peripheral blood. The TCR sequence derives from a woman under 30 with stable Graves' hyperthyroidism.

CDR3 DNA: TGTGCCAGTAGTACCCGGACAGGGGTAAGCAATCAGCCCCAGCATTTT. Its protein product is CASSTRTGVSNQPQHF. This chain joins TRBV19 and TRBJ1-5; 9 nucleotides match TRBD1. Germline V gene sequence: CDR1 LNHDA, CDR2 SQIVND (reference sequence). Trimming removed 4 bases from V and 1 base from J; junction bases left unmatched: 5. There are 16 residues in the CDR3.